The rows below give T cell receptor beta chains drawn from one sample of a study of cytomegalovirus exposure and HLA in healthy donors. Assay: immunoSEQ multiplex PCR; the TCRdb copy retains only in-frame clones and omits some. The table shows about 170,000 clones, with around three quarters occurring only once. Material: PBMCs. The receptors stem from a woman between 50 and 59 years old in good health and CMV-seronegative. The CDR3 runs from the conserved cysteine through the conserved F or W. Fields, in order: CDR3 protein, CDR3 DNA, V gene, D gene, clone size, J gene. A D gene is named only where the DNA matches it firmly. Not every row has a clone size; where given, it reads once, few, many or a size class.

CDR3: CASSLRGGGTDTQYF; DNA: TGTGCCAGCAGCTTAAGGGGAGGGGGCACAGATACGCAGTATTTT; V: TRBV11-2; D: TRBD2; size: -; J: TRBJ2-3
CDR3: CASSLPHQAYEQYF; DNA: TGTGCCAGCAGTTTACCCCACCAGGCGTACGAGCAGTACTTC; V: TRBV28; D: -; size: few; J: TRBJ2-7
CDR3: CASRGQVNTEAFF; DNA: TGTGCCAGCCGTGGACAGGTGAACACTGAAGCTTTCTTT; V: TRBV2; D: TRBD1; size: -; J: TRBJ1-1
CDR3: CSSSLVFGQGVKETQYF; DNA: TGTTCCAGCAGCTTAGTGTTTGGACAGGGGGTGAAAGAGACCCAGTACTTC; V: TRBV7-9; D: TRBD1; size: -; J: TRBJ2-5
CDR3: CAWSLGGLPEAFF; DNA: TGTGCCTGGAGCCTAGGAGGGTTGCCTGAAGCTTTCTTT; V: TRBV30; D: -; size: -; J: TRBJ1-1
CDR3: CARERGGTDTQYF; DNA: TGTGCCCGAGAGCGGGGGGGCACAGATACGCAGTATTTT; V: TRBV30; D: TRBD2; size: -; J: TRBJ2-3
CDR3: CASNYTGTGAHYNEQFF; DNA: TGTGCCAGCAACTACACCGGGACAGGGGCCCACTACAATGAGCAGTTCTTC; V: TRBV11-1; D: TRBD1; size: once; J: TRBJ2-1
CDR3: CASSLPGVSGREETQYF; DNA: TGCGCCAGCAGCTTGCCTGGGGTTAGCGGGAGGGAAGAGACCCAGTACTTC; V: TRBV5-1; D: TRBD2; size: -; J: TRBJ2-5
CDR3: CARTGTTPNTEAFF; DNA: TGTGCCAGAACAGGGACAACACCGAACACTGAAGCTTTCTTT; V: TRBV5-6; D: -; size: -; J: TRBJ1-1
CDR3: CASSGGQLNTEAFF; DNA: TGTGCCAGCAGCGGCGGACAGCTGAACACTGAAGCTTTCTTT; V: TRBV6-5; D: -; size: -; J: TRBJ1-1
CDR3: CASSQGWEAQETQYF; DNA: TGCGCCAGCAGCCAAGGGTGGGAGGCCCAAGAGACCCAGTACTTC; V: TRBV4-3; D: -; size: -; J: TRBJ2-5
CDR3: CAIPNKGQRNEKLFF; DNA: TGTGCCATACCCAACAAGGGACAGCGTAATGAAAAACTGTTTTTT; V: TRBV28; D: TRBD1; size: -; J: TRBJ1-4
CDR3: CASRLDRGVSPLHF; DNA: TGCGCCAGCAGACTGGACAGGGGGGTCTCACCCCTCCACTTT; V: TRBV5-1; D: TRBD1; size: -; J: TRBJ1-6
CDR3: CASSPAFRVSLYEQYF; DNA: TGTGCCAGCAGCCCCGCTTTTCGGGTTTCCCTCTACGAGCAGTACTTC; V: TRBV7-9; D: -; size: -; J: TRBJ2-7
CDR3: CASSLDRGSYEQYF; DNA: TGTGCCAGCAGCCTTGACAGGGGATCCTACGAGCAGTACTTC; V: TRBV6-4; D: TRBD1; size: -; J: TRBJ2-7
CDR3: CASSPTVHSNQPQHF; DNA: TGTGCCAGCAGCCCGACAGTCCATAGCAATCAGCCCCAGCATTTT; V: TRBV28; D: -; size: -; J: TRBJ1-5
CDR3: CSVVVREGQPQHF; DNA: TGCAGCGTTGTAGTCAGGGAGGGTCAGCCCCAGCATTTT; V: TRBV29-1; D: -; size: few; J: TRBJ1-5
CDR3: CASSLTSGVYTDTQYF; DNA: TGCGCCAGCAGCTTGACTAGCGGGGTCTACACAGATACGCAGTATTTT; V: TRBV5-1; D: TRBD2; size: once; J: TRBJ2-3
CDR3: CASSLSDWSSYNEQFF; DNA: TGTGCCAGCAGCCTCTCGGACTGGAGCTCCTACAATGAGCAGTTCTTC; V: TRBV9; D: -; size: -; J: TRBJ2-1
CDR3: CASSLADRSNQPQHF; DNA: TGTGCCAGCAGTTTAGCCGACAGGAGCAATCAGCCCCAGCATTTT; V: TRBV28; D: -; size: -; J: TRBJ1-5
CDR3: CASSLIAGDDNEQFF; DNA: TGCGCCAGCAGCTTGATAGCGGGGGACGACAATGAGCAGTTCTTC; V: TRBV5-1; D: TRBD2; size: -; J: TRBJ2-1
CDR3: CATTSGGPGEQFF; DNA: TGTGCCACAACTAGCGGGGGGCCGGGTGAGCAGTTCTTC; V: TRBV10-3; D: TRBD2; size: -; J: TRBJ2-1
CDR3: CASSLEGRGDQPQHF; DNA: TGTGCCAGCAGCTTAGAGGGGAGGGGGGATCAGCCCCAGCATTTT; V: TRBV7-9; D: -; size: once; J: TRBJ1-5
CDR3: CASSQGTGAGNTIYF; DNA: TGCGCCAGCAGCCAGGGGACAGGGGCTGGAAACACCATATATTTT; V: TRBV5-1; D: TRBD1; size: -; J: TRBJ1-3
CDR3: CASGDTGARDTGELFF; DNA: TGTGCCAGCGGCGACACAGGGGCCCGAGACACCGGGGAGCTGTTTTTT; V: TRBV28; D: TRBD1; size: -; J: TRBJ2-2
CDR3: CASSAAGGSYEQYF; DNA: TGTGCCAGCAGCGCGGCCGGGGGTTCCTACGAGCAGTACTTC; V: TRBV9; D: -; size: -; J: TRBJ2-7
CDR3: CASSHGTSSYNEQFF; DNA: TGTGCCAGCAGTCACGGGACTAGCTCCTACAATGAGCAGTTCTTC; V: TRBV27; D: TRBD2; size: -; J: TRBJ2-1
CDR3: CSVAIIESGEQYF; DNA: TGCAGCGTTGCGATCATCGAGTCGGGTGAGCAGTACTTC; V: TRBV29-1; D: -; size: -; J: TRBJ2-7
CDR3: CSVHRVTQYF; DNA: TGCAGCGTTCACAGGGTAACCCAGTACTTC; V: TRBV29-1; D: -; size: -; J: TRBJ2-5
CDR3: CASSGQLGNQPQHF; DNA: TGTGCCAGCAGTGGGCAGTTGGGCAATCAGCCCCAGCATTTT; V: TRBV2; D: -; size: -; J: TRBJ1-5
CDR3: CASSEYGGGLIF; DNA: TGTGCCAGCAGTGAATATGGGGGGGGGCTAATCTTT; V: TRBV25-1; D: -; size: -; J: TRBJ1-1
CDR3: CASSPRGENSPLHF; DNA: TGTGCCAGCAGCCCCCGGGGGGAGAATTCACCCCTCCACTTT; V: TRBV7-8; D: -; size: -; J: TRBJ1-6
CDR3: CASSQSGRVPYEQYF; DNA: TGTGCCAGCAGCCAAAGCGGGAGAGTTCCCTACGAGCAGTACTTC; V: TRBV9; D: TRBD2; size: -; J: TRBJ2-7
CDR3: CASSTGQGFVEAFF; DNA: TGTGCCAGCAGTACGGGACAGGGGTTCGTAGAAGCTTTCTTT; V: TRBV6-5; D: TRBD1; size: -; J: TRBJ1-1
CDR3: CSVAGTGTSYEQYF; DNA: TGCAGCGTCGCCGGGACAGGAACCTCCTACGAGCAGTACTTC; V: TRBV29-1; D: TRBD1; size: -; J: TRBJ2-7
CDR3: CASSLETGSSETQYF; DNA: TGCGCCAGCAGCTTGGAAACAGGTTCTTCAGAGACCCAGTACTTC; V: TRBV5-1; D: -; size: -; J: TRBJ2-5
CDR3: CASSIDRGNTEAFF; DNA: TGTGCCAGTAGTATAGATCGGGGGAACACTGAAGCTTTCTTT; V: TRBV19; D: -; size: -; J: TRBJ1-1